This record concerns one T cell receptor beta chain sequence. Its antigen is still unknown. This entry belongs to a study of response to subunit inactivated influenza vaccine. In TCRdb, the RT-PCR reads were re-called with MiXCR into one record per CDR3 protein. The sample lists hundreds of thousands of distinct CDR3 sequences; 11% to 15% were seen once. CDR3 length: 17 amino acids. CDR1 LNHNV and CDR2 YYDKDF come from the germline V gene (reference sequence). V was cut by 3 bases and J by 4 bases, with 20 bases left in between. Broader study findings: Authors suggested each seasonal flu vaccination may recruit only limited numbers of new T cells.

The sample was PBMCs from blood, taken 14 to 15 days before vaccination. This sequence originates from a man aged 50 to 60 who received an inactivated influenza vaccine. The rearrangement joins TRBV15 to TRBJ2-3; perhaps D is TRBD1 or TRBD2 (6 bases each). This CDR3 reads CATSRWSLGGTADTQYF. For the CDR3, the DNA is TGTGCCACCAGCAGGTGGTCACTAGGGGGGACTGCAGATACGCAGTATTTT.